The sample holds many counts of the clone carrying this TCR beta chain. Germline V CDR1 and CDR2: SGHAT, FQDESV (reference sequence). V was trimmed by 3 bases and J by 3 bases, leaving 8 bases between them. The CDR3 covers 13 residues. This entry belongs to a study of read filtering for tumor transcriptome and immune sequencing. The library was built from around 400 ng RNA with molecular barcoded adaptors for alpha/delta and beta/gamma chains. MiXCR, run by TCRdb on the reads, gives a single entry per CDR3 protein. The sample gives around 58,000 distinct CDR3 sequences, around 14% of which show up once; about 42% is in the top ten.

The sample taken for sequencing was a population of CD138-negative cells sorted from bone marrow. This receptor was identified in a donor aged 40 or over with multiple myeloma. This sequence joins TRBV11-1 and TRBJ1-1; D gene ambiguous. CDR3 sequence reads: CASSFGLDTEAFF. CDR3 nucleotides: TGTGCCAGCAGCTTCGGTCTGGACACTGAAGCTTTCTTT. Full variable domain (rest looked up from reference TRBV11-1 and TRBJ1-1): EAEVAQSPRYKITEKSQAVAFWCDPISGHATLYWYRQILGQGPELLVQFQDESVVDDSQLPKDRFSAERLKGVDSTLKIQPAELGDSAMYLCASSFGLDTEAFFGQGTRLTVV.